What follows are 23 T cell receptor beta chains derived from one specimen sequenced in a study of cytomegalovirus exposure and HLA in healthy donors. The PCR had 60 Vbeta and 13 Jbeta primers. Profiling relied on immunoSEQ multiplex PCR, and the TCRdb table lists in-frame clones only, not all of them. This table holds 210,000 or so clones, around 89% found once. Sequencing input: PBMCs. The receptors were gathered from a woman in her late teens or twenties in good health and CMV-seronegative.

CDR3 amino acids: CASIPDRGATNEKLFF. The CDR3 bases are TGTGCCAGCATCCCAGACAGGGGTGCAACTAATGAAAAACTGTTTTTT. The genes are TRBV7-9 and TRBJ1-4, with TRBD1 identical over 8 bases. Trimming took 7 bases from V and 0 from J; bases not matched to a gene: 7. The germline V gene encodes CDR1 SEHNR and CDR2 FQNEAQ (reference sequence). This CDR3 has 16 amino acids. Based on the CDR3 plus reference TRBV7-9 and TRBJ1-4, the full variable domain is DTGVSQNPRHKITKRGQNVTFRCDPISEHNRLYWYRQTLGQGPEFLTYFQNEAQLEKSRLLSDRFSAERPKGSFSTLEIQRTEQGDSAMYLCASIPDRGATNEKLFFGSGTQLSVL.

This clone was counted between two and nine times. The chain recombines TRBV7-2 with TRBJ2-1; TRBD2 matches 8 bases. CDR3 length equals 14 residues. CDR1 is SGHTA and CDR2 is FQGNSA in the germline V gene. The V and J ends lost 5 bases and 6 bases, in that order; junction bases with no gene match: 6. The DNA for the CDR3 is TGTGCCAGCAGCGGGGGACTAGTAGTCAATGAGCAGTTCTTC. Translation gives CASSGGLVVNEQFF.

The rearrangement uses TRBV19 and TRBJ2-1; 7 bases agree with TRBD2. The CDR3 consists of 16 residues. Germline CDR1 is LNHDA and CDR2 is SQIVND (reference sequence). The trim removed 3 bases at V and 0 bases at J, leaving 5 bases unmatched. The CDR3 bases are TGTGCCAGTAGTATGAGTCGCGGGAGCTCCTACAATGAGCAGTTCTTC. Translated: CASSMSRGSSYNEQFF.

The chain links TRBV6-5 to TRBJ2-7, with D maybe TRBD2 (6 bases). V shed 5 bases and J shed 13 bases, with 18 bases lying between them. Germline CDR1 reads MNHEY; CDR2 reads SVGAGI. This CDR3 region has 12 residues. The CDR3 bases are TGTGCCAGCAGTCGTGGTACGGGAGCGCGATACTTC. Amino acid sequence: CASSRGTGARYF.

The chain joins TRBV29-1 to TRBJ2-3; the match to TRBD2 covers 7 bases. The CDR3 loop spans 13 amino acids. CDR1 SQVTM and CDR2 ANQGSEA come from the germline V gene. V trimming: 6 bases; J trimming: 3 bases; junction bases outside the gene matches: 6. CDR3 region: CSVVGGGTDTQYF. The CDR3, as DNA: TGCAGCGTGGTTGGGGGGGGGACAGATACGCAGTATTTT.

The V and J genes are TRBV25-1 and TRBJ1-2; possibly TRBD1 for D (6 bases). The CDR3 consists of 14 residues. Germline V gene lookup returns CDR1 MGHDK and CDR2 SYGVNS. The ends were cut back, 1 base at V and 4 bases at J, with 10 bases in the middle. This CDR3 reads CASSESGDPYGYTF. The DNA for the CDR3 is TGTGCCAGCAGTGAATCAGGGGACCCCTATGGCTACACCTTC.

This rearrangement joins TRBV7-8 to TRBJ1-1; perhaps TRBD1 as D (6 bases). CDR1 and CDR2 (germline): SGHVS, FQNEAQ. CDR3 length equals 15 residues. V was shortened by 2 bases and J by 3 bases, with 13 bases between the two germline ends. CDR3 sequence (DNA): TGTGCCAGCAGCTTAAGGGGGGGAAGCGACACTGAAGCTTTCTTT. This sequence encodes CASSLRGGSDTEAFF.

The CDR3 sequence is CASVTHRGSPNEKLFF. CDR3 bases: TGTGCCAGCGTAACACACAGGGGATCCCCTAATGAAAAACTGTTTTTT. The chain combines TRBV6-4 with TRBJ1-4; TRBD1 matches 7 bases. There are 16 residues in the CDR3. CDR1 is MRHNA and CDR2 is SNTAGT in the germline V gene. The ends lost 8 bases at V and 3 bases at J; junction bases unmatched: 12.

The J gene is TRBJ1-2, the V gene TRBV4-2; D gene ambiguous. The CDR3 totals 11 residues. V lost 5 bases to trimming and J lost 6 bases, with 7 bases between them. Germline-derived CDR1 and CDR2 are LGHNA and YNFKEQ. CDR3 bases: TGTGCCAGCAGCAGGCAGGATGGCTACACCTTC. Translated, it gives CASSRQDGYTF.

This chain links TRBV30 with TRBJ2-1; D is unresolved. This CDR3 is built from 13 residues. With 0 bases removed from V and 4 bases from J, the gap between germline ends came to 7 bases. Germline-derived CDR1 and CDR2 are GTSNPN and SVGIG (reference sequence). The CDR3 reads CAWSVTEYNEQFF. CDR3 sequence (DNA): TGTGCCTGGAGTGTGACTGAATACAATGAGCAGTTCTTC.

V gene TRBV7-6 combines with J gene TRBJ2-3; 7 bases line up with TRBD2. CDR1 and CDR2 (germline): SGHVS, FNYEAQ. This CDR3 has 17 amino acids. The trim removed 5 bases at V and 1 base at J, leaving 12 bases unmatched. The CDR3 nucleotides read TGTGCCAGCAGCCCGCCAATGGGGGGGTGGGGCACAGATACGCAGTATTTT. Translation gives CASSPPMGGWGTDTQYF.

V and J are TRBV6-5 and TRBJ1-2; TRBD1 matches at 8 bases. The CDR3 consists of 15 residues. Germline-derived CDR1 and CDR2 are MNHEY and SVGAGI. J lost 8 bases, V lost 4 bases, and 12 bases had no gene match. CDR3 sequence: CASSSLGQGIWGYTF. CDR3 DNA sequence: TGTGCCAGCAGTTCCCTTGGACAGGGCATTTGGGGCTACACCTTC.

This clone has just one count. This rearrangement joins TRBV15 to TRBJ2-1; 10 bases line up with TRBD2. The CDR3 contains 15 residues. V dropped 9 bases and J dropped 5; count of bases not matched to a gene: 10. CDR1 LNHNV and CDR2 YYDKDF come from the germline V gene (reference sequence). The CDR3 DNA sequence: TGTGCCACTCTCGAGCGGGGGGGAAACAACAATGAGCAGTTCTTC. It translates to CATLERGGNNNEQFF.

The chain combines TRBV6-4 with TRBJ2-3; TRBD2 agrees at 9 bases. The CDR3 length is 15 residues. V was clipped by 5 bases and J by 4 bases; unmatched bases: 7. CDR1 is MRHNA, CDR2 SNTAGT, per germline. CDR3 protein: CASSTTSGGPDTQYF. CDR3 nucleotide sequence: TGTGCCAGCAGTACGACTAGCGGCGGGCCAGATACGCAGTATTTT.

Points on this clone: This sample includes further DNA sequences coding for the same CDR3. V gene TRBV6-5 combines with J gene TRBJ1-6; a weak D match, TRBD1 (5 bases). The germline V gene has CDR1 MNHEY and CDR2 SVGAGI. The CDR3 loop spans 14 amino acids. Trimming shortened V by 5 bases and J by 9 bases, and 14 bases separated the two germline ends. The CDR3 is CASSRTGGGSPLHF. In DNA form, the CDR3 reads TGTGCCAGCAGTCGGACGGGGGGAGGTTCACCCCTCCACTTT.

This clone was seen a handful of times. The chain recombines TRBV29-1 with TRBJ1-2; D gene uncertain. The V gene lost 4 bases and the J gene lost 3 bases, with 6 bases spanning the gap. Germline CDR1 and CDR2: SQVTM and ANQGSEA. The CDR3 is made up of 11 amino acids. In DNA, the CDR3 is TGCAGCGTTGGGCAGGACTATGGCTACACCTTC. Translating gives CSVGQDYGYTF.

This sequence joins TRBV9 and TRBJ1-2, with 7 bases that match TRBD1. V shed 3 bases, J shed 0 bases, and the junction held 5 bases outside the gene matches. Germline values: CDR1 SGDLS, CDR2 YYNGEE. The CDR3 is 15 amino acids. This CDR3 is CASSGIQGANYGYTF. CDR3 DNA sequence: TGTGCCAGCAGCGGTATCCAGGGGGCTAACTATGGCTACACCTTC.

The J gene is TRBJ2-3, the V gene TRBV27; TRBD2 agrees at 10 bases. Germline trimming cut 3 bases from V and 3 bases from J; bases unmatched to any gene: 6. Germline V gene data show CDR1 as MNHEY and CDR2 as SMNVEV (reference sequence). CDR3 length: 16 residues. Written as DNA, the CDR3 is TGTGCCAGCAGTTTCCGGACTAGCGGATTAACAGATACGCAGTATTTT. Its protein is CASSFRTSGLTDTQYF.

V and J are TRBV7-9 and TRBJ1-6; 8 nucleotides match TRBD1. The ends lost 7 bases at V and 8 bases at J; junction bases unmatched: 7. This CDR3 spans 14 amino acids. CDR1 is SEHNR and CDR2 is FQNEAQ in the germline V gene (reference sequence). The CDR3 region has the DNA TGTGCCAGCACCCGGACAGGGCATGATTCACCCCTCCACTTT. It translates to CASTRTGHDSPLHF.

The chain couples TRBV6-5 to TRBJ2-3, with a possible D match to TRBD1 (6 bases). Per the germline V gene, CDR1 is MNHEY and CDR2 is SVGAGI. This CDR3 has 14 residues. Trimming took 0 bases from V and 11 from J, leaving 15 bases between them. The CDR3 protein is CASSYSRTAPRQYF. The CDR3 nucleotides are TGTGCCAGCAGTTACTCGAGGACAGCTCCTCGGCAGTATTTT.

J is TRBJ1-6 and V is TRBV11-2, with D possibly being TRBD1 (5 bases). The CDR3 consists of 16 residues. Trimming took 4 bases from V and 14 from J, leaving 24 bases between them. Germline V CDR1 and CDR2: SGHAT, FQNNGV. CDR3 in DNA: TGTGCCAGCAGCTCCCTCCAGGGATTGGGATTATCGGCCCTCCACTTT. Translation gives CASSSLQGLGLSALHF.

The rearrangement links TRBV5-1 to TRBJ2-7, with 9 bases lining up with TRBD1. V shed 4 bases, J shed 4 bases, and the junction held 9 bases outside the gene matches. Germline values: CDR1 SGHRS, CDR2 YFSETQ. This CDR3 has 15 amino acids. The CDR3 region is CASSVTGQGSYEQYF. CDR3 bases: TGCGCCAGCAGCGTAACGGGACAGGGTTCATACGAGCAGTACTTC.

The rearrangement uses TRBV7-9 and TRBJ1-2, with unresolved D. CDR3 size: 17 residues. Looked up from germline, CDR1 is SEHNR and CDR2 is FQNEAQ (reference sequence). Trimming took off 4 bases at V and 6 bases at J, with 24 bases between the two ends. The CDR3 sequence is CASSSTTSPIGQNGYTF. As DNA, the CDR3 is TGTGCCAGCAGCTCGACGACTAGTCCCATCGGCCAGAATGGCTACACCTTC.